These 17 T cell receptor beta chains were sequenced from one sample in a study of blood T cell repertoires in COVID-19. Sequencing used immunoSEQ multiplex PCR; TCRdb keeps in-frame clones, though not all of them. Of more than 150,000 clones listed, around four fifths were seen once; the top ten hold 13% to 15%. Sequenced: peripheral blood. Every receptor here comes from a man younger than 45 with active or convalescent COVID-19.

The V call is TRBV27, the J call TRBJ1-1; D remains ambiguous. V gave up 5 bases and J gave up 10 bases, with 23 bases separating them. Germline CDR1 and CDR2: MNHEY and SMNVEV (reference sequence). The CDR3 is 15 amino acids. The CDR3 region has the DNA TGTGCCAGCAGTCCCAACCGTCCTCCACCCGGAGGAGCTTTCTTT. Its protein is CASSPNRPPPGGAFF.

V usage is TRBV4-3 and J usage is TRBJ2-2; 10 bases match TRBD2. Germline V gene data show CDR1 as LGHNA and CDR2 as YSLEER. The V and J ends lost 0 bases and 1 base, in that order; junction bases with no gene match: 11. The CDR3 extends over 20 amino acids. The DNA for the CDR3 is TGCGCCAGCAGCCAAGATTCGCCTAGCGGGAGTGTTCTGAACACCGGGGAGCTGTTTTTT. As protein: CASSQDSPSGSVLNTGELFF.

V usage is TRBV12-3 or TRBV12-4 and J usage is TRBJ1-2; D unresolved. The CDR3 loop spans 13 amino acids. The germline V and J ends were trimmed by 1 base and 8 bases, with 11 bases remaining between them. DNA of the CDR3: TGTGCCAGCAGTTTAGTAGCAGACGGGGGCTACACCTTC. Its translation: CASSLVADGGYTF.

The V call is TRBV5-6, the J call TRBJ2-7, with TRBD1 matching over 7 bases. The V gene's germline CDR1 is SGHDT and CDR2 YYEEEE. V lost 1 base, J lost 4 bases, and 2 bases stayed unmatched. CDR3 length: 13 amino acids. This chain's CDR3 is CASSLTGEYEQYF. CDR3 bases: TGTGCCAGCAGCTTGACAGGGGAATACGAGCAGTACTTC. The full variable domain, in which reference TRBV5-6 and TRBJ2-7 provide the parts outside the CDR3, is DAGVTQSPTHLIKTRGQQVTLRCSPKSGHDTVSWYQQALGQGPQFIFQYYEEEERQRGNFPDRFSGHQFPNYSSELNVNALLLGDSALYLCASSLTGEYEQYFGPGTRLTVT.

In this sample, this clone turned up a few times. This chain connects TRBV3-1 (or the pseudogene TRBV3-2) to TRBJ1-2; maybe TRBD1 (5 bases). Germline lookup yields CDR1 LGHDT and CDR2 YNNKEL (reference sequence). V was cut by 3 bases and J by 3 bases, with 14 bases left in between. The CDR3 has 15 residues. The CDR3 loop is CASSQTGREDYGYTF. The CDR3 region has the DNA TGTGCCAGCAGCCAGACCGGCAGGGAGGACTATGGCTACACCTTC.

The DNA for the CDR3 is TGTGCCAGCAGCCAAGAACGGGGAGGGGACTATGGCTACACCTTC. Encoded protein: CASSQERGGDYGYTF. This chain uses TRBV3-1 (or the pseudogene TRBV3-2) with TRBJ1-2, with D tentatively TRBD1 (5 bases). The V end was cut by 0 bases, the J end by 3 bases, with 11 bases between. Germline assignment: CDR1 LGHDT and CDR2 YNNKEL (reference sequence). This CDR3 is 15 amino acids long.

The chain links TRBV9 to TRBJ2-2; possibly TRBD1 for D (6 bases). The CDR3 contains 13 residues. Germline V CDR1 and CDR2: SGDLS, YYNGEE. V was pared by 0 bases and J by 6 bases, with 6 bases between. CDR3 DNA sequence: TGTGCCAGCAGCGTAGAGGGGGCCGGGGAGCTGTTTTTT. Protein product: CASSVEGAGELFF.

The chain uses TRBV6-1 and TRBJ2-7; TRBD1 matches 8 bases. CDR3 length equals 15 residues. Germline V gives CDR1 MNHNS, CDR2 SASEGT. V lost 3 bases to trimming and J lost 4 bases; unmatched junction nucleotides: 8. The CDR3 spells CASSETGQVFYEQYV. Written as DNA, the CDR3 is TGTGCCAGCAGTGAGACGGGACAGGTTTTTTACGAGCAGTACGTC.

The chain employs TRBV24-1 and TRBJ2-2; the D is unclear. Germline V lookup: CDR1 KGHDR, CDR2 SFDVKD. Trimming took 3 bases from V and 6 from J, leaving 10 bases between them. The CDR3 length is 14 residues. CDR3 DNA sequence: TGTGCCACCAGTGATCGCGCCAGGCCCGGGGAGCTGTTTTTT. It is translated as CATSDRARPGELFF.

The table lists this clone with a few counts. The chain carries TRBV5-1 and TRBJ1-6; D ambiguous. The CDR3 sequence is 15 residues long. Trimming pared 6 bases from V and 5 bases from J, leaving 15 bases between. CDR1 is SGHRS and CDR2 is YFSETQ in the germline V gene. The CDR3 DNA reads as TGCGCCAGCAACCGAGGAGGGCAAAATAATTCACCCCTCCACTTT. Translating it yields CASNRGGQNNSPLHF.

This chain connects TRBV29-1 to TRBJ1-2; 7 nucleotides align to TRBD1. Trimming removed 4 bases from V and 7 bases from J; junction bases left unmatched: 6. From germline, CDR1 is SQVTM and CDR2 ANQGSEA. The CDR3 is 12 amino acids. The CDR3 DNA reads as TGCAGCGTTGGGTCCGGGACAGTTGGCTACACCTTC. Translated: CSVGSGTVGYTF.

The J gene is TRBJ2-2, the V gene TRBV11-3; perhaps TRBD2 as D (6 bases). The V gene lost 5 bases and the J gene lost 2 bases, with 12 bases spanning the gap. The V gene's germline CDR1 is SGHNT and CDR2 YENEEA. The CDR3 contains 15 residues. CDR3 loop: CASSLWRENTGELFF. The CDR3 nucleotides read TGTGCCAGCAGCCTCTGGCGGGAAAACACCGGGGAGCTGTTTTTT.

The J gene is TRBJ1-1, the V gene TRBV6-1, with D possibly matching TRBD1 (5 bases). This CDR3 has 15 amino acids. The V end lost 1 base, the J end lost 1 base, and 10 bases lay between the germline ends. Germline loops: CDR1 MNHNS, CDR2 SASEGT. This CDR3 is CASSEEDTWNTEAFF. The CDR3 region has the DNA TGTGCCAGCAGTGAAGAGGACACCTGGAACACTGAAGCTTTCTTT.

This chain uses TRBV7-2 with TRBJ2-3; TRBD1 matches at 12 bases. Looked up from germline, CDR1 is SGHTA and CDR2 is FQGNSA. V dropped 5 bases and J dropped 2; count of bases not matched to a gene: 11. The CDR3 has 18 residues. The CDR3 sequence: CASSQGWGQGAHTDTQYF. CDR3 sequence (DNA): TGTGCCAGCAGCCAAGGATGGGGACAGGGGGCTCACACAGATACGCAGTATTTT.

The rearrangement uses TRBV11-2 and TRBJ2-3, with 12 bases fitting TRBD2. Per germline, CDR1 SGHAT and CDR2 FQNNGV. This CDR3 region has 19 residues. Germline trimming cut 1 base from V and 4 bases from J; bases unmatched to any gene: 12. The CDR3 nucleotides are TGTGCCAGCAGCTTAGGGCCTAGCGGGGGGGCCTTGGTCGCAGATACGCAGTATTTT. Translating gives CASSLGPSGGALVADTQYF.

This clone was seen a few times. The chain combines TRBV10-1 with TRBJ2-7; 7 nucleotides line up with TRBD2. The CDR3 has 15 residues. In germline, CDR1 is WNHNN, CDR2 SYGVQD (reference sequence). J was trimmed by 4 bases and V by 4 bases; bases with no gene match: 10. The CDR3 sequence: CASSAGRETGYEQYF. CDR3 in DNA: TGCGCCAGCAGTGCCGGGCGGGAGACGGGGTACGAGCAGTACTTC.

The V and J genes are TRBV5-1 and TRBJ2-3; TRBD2 might be the D (6 bases). This CDR3 region has 18 residues. Germline loops: CDR1 SGHRS, CDR2 YFSETQ. Trimming left V 0 bases short and J 6 bases short, with 23 bases between. The CDR3 DNA reads as TGCGCCAGCAGCTTGGGGGCCCATTCGAGCGGGCCACCCGATACGCAGTATTTT. It is translated as CASSLGAHSSGPPDTQYF.